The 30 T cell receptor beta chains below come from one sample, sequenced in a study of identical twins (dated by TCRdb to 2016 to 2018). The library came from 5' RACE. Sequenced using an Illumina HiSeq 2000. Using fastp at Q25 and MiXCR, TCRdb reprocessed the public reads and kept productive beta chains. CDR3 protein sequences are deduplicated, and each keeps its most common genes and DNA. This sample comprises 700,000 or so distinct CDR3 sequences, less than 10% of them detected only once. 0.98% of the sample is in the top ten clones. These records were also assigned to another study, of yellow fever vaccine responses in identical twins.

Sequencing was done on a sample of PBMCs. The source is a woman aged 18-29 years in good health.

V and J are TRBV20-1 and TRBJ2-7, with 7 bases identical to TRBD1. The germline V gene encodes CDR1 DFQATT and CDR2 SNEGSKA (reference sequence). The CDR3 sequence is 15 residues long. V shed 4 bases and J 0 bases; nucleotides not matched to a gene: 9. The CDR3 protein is CSATMYRGSSYEQYF. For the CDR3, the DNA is TGCAGTGCTACAATGTACAGGGGAAGCTCCTACGAGCAGTACTTC.

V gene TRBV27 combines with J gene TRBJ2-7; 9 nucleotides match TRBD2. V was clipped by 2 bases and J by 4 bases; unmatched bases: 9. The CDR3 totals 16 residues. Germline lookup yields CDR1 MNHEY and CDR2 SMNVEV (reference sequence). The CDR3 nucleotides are TGTGCCAGCAGTTTAAGTTACCCTAGCGGGACATACGAGCAGTACTTC. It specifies CASSLSYPSGTYEQYF.

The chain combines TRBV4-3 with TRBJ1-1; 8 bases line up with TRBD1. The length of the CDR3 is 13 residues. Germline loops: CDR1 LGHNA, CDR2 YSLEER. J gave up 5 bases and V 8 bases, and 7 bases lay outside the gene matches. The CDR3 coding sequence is TGCGCCAGCGGCGACAGGGGCGGTACTGAAGCTTTCTTT. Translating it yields CASGDRGGTEAFF.

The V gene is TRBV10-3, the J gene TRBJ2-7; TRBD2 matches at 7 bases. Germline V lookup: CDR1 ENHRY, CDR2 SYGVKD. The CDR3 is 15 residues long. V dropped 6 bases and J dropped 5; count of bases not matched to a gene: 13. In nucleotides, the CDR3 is TGTGCCATCAGCGCCGGGGAGGGTAGAACCCACGAGCAGTACTTC. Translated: CAISAGEGRTHEQYF.

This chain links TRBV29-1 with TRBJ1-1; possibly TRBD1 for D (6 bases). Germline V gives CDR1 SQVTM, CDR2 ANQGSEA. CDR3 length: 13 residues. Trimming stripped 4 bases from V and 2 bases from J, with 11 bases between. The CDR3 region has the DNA TGCAGCGTTGGACGGGACACCAACACTGAAGCTTTCTTT. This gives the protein CSVGRDTNTEAFF.

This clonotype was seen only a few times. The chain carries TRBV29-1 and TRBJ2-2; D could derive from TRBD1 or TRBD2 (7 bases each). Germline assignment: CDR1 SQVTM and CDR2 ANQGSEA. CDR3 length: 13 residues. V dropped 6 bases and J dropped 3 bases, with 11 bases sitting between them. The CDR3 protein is CSVGGTDTGELFF. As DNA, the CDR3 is TGCAGCGTGGGGGGGACAGACACCGGGGAGCTGTTTTTT.

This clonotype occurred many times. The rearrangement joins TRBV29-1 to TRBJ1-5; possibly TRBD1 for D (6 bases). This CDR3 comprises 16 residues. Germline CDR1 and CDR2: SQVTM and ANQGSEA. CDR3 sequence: CTPIGGPGIGLMAQHF. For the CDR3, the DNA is TGCACTCCCATCGGGGGCCCGGGGATCGGACTTATGGCCCAGCATTTT.

The DNA of the CDR3 is TGTGCCAGCAGCTTACACCGCTTGGGACCAGGGGGCGAGCAGTACTTC. This sequence encodes CASSLHRLGPGGEQYF. The gene calls are TRBV7-2 and TRBJ2-7, with TRBD1 matching over 7 bases. The trim removed 2 bases at V and 6 bases at J, leaving 13 bases unmatched. The germline gives CDR1 SGHTA, CDR2 FQGNSA. The CDR3 contains 16 residues.

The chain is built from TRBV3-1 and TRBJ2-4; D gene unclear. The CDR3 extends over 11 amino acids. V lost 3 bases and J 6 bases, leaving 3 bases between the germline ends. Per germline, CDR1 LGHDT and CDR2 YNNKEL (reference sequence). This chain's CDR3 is CASSHGNIQYF. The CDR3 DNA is TGTGCCAGCAGCCATGGAAACATTCAGTACTTC.

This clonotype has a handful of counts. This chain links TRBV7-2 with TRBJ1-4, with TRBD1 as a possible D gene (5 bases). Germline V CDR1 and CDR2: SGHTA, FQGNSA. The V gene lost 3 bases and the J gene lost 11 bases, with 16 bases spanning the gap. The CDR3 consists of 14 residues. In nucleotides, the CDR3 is TGTGCCAGCAGCTTTTTAGCACAGGCCCCTAAACTGTTTTTT. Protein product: CASSFLAQAPKLFF.

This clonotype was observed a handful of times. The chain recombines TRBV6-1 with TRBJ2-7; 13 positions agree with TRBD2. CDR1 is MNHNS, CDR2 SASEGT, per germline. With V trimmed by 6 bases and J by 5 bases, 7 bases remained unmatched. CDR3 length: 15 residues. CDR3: CASSRGTSGENEQYF. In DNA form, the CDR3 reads TGTGCCAGCAGCCGAGGGACTAGCGGGGAAAACGAGCAGTACTTC.

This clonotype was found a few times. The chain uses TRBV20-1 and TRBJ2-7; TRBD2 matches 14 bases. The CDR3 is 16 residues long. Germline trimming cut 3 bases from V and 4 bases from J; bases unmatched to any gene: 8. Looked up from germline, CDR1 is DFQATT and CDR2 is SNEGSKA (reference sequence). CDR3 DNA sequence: TGCAGTGCTAGGGGTCTCGGACTAGCGGGGGGATACGAGCAGTACTTC. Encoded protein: CSARGLGLAGGYEQYF.

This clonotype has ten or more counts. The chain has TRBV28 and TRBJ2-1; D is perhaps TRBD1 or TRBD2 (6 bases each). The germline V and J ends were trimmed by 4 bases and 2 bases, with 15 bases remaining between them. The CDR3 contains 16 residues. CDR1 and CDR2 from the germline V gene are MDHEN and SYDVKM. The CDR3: CASSSGGGATYNEQFF. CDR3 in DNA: TGTGCCAGCAGTTCTGGAGGGGGTGCCACCTACAATGAGCAGTTCTTC.

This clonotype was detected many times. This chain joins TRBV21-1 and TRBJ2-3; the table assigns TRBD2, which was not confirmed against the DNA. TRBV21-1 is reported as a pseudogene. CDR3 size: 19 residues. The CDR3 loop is CASSKVLMARPLSTDTQYF. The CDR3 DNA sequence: TGTGCCAGCAGCAAAGTACTGATGGCTAGACCCCTTAGCACAGATACGCAGTATTTT.

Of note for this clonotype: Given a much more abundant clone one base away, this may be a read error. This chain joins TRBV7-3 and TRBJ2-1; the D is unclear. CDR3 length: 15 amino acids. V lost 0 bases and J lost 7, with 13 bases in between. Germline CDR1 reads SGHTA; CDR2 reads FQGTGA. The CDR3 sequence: CASSLTKAPGNEQFF. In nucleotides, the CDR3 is TGTGCCAGCAGCTTAACTAAAGCGCCGGGTAATGAGCAGTTCTTC.

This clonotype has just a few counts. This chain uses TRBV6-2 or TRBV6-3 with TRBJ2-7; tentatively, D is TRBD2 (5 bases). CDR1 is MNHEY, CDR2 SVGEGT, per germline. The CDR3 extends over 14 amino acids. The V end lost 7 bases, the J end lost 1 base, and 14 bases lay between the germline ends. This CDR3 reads CASTEPGFSYEQYF. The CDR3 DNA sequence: TGTGCCAGCACCGAGCCGGGATTTTCCTACGAGCAGTACTTC.

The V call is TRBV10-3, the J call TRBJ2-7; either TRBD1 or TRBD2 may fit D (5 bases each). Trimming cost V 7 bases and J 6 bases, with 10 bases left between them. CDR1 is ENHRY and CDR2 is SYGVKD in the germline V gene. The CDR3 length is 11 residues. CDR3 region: CAIKEGIEQYF. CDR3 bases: TGTGCCATCAAAGAGGGGATCGAGCAGTACTTC.

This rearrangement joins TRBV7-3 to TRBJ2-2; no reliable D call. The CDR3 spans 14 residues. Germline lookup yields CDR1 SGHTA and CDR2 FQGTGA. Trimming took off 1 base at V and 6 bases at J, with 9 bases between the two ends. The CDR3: CASSLIPPAGELFF. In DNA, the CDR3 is TGTGCCAGCAGCTTAATCCCCCCCGCCGGGGAGCTGTTTTTT.

This chain's CDR3 is CASRGLPSTDTQYF. The CDR3 DNA reads as TGTGCCAGCAGGGGACTACCTAGCACAGATACGCAGTATTTT. The chain couples TRBV7-9 to TRBJ2-3; 7 positions agree with TRBD2. The CDR3 runs to 14 residues. Germline V gene lookup returns CDR1 SEHNR and CDR2 FQNEAQ (reference sequence). V lost 6 bases, J lost 0 bases, and 3 bases stayed unmatched.

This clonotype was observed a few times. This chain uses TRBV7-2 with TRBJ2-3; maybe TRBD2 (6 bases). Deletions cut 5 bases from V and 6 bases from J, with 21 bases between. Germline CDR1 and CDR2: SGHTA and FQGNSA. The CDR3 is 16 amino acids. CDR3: CASSRKAGRAPDTQYF. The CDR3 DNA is TGTGCCAGCAGCCGAAAGGCGGGGCGGGCCCCCGATACGCAGTATTTT.

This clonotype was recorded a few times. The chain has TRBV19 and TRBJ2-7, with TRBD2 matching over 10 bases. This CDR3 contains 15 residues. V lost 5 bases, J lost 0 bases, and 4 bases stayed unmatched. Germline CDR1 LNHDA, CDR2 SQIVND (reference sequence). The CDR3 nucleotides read TGTGCCAGTAGTCGACTAGCGGGCATCTCCTACGAGCAGTACTTC. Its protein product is CASSRLAGISYEQYF.

The CDR3 DNA reads TGTGCCAGCAGGACAGGGTACTACGAGCAGTACTTC. It codes for CASRTGYYEQYF. V and J are TRBV12-3 or TRBV12-4 and TRBJ2-7, with TRBD1 matching over 7 bases. The CDR3 consists of 12 residues. With 6 bases clipped from V and 3 bases from J, the junction kept 2 bases outside the gene matches.

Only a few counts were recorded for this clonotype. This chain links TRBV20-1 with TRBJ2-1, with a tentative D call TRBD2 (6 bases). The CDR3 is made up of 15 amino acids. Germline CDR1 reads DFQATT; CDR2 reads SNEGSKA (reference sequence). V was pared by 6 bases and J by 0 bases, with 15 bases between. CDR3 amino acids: CSAEGLLHSYNEQFF. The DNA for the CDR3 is TGCAGTGCAGAGGGACTTCTCCACTCCTACAATGAGCAGTTCTTC.

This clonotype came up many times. Written as DNA, the CDR3 is TGTGCCAGCAGTTCCAGCTCCGGGACAGATGAAAAACTGTTTTTT. Its translation: CASSSSSGTDEKLFF. V gene TRBV12-3 or TRBV12-4 combines with J gene TRBJ1-4; 7 bases are shared with TRBD1. V shed 4 bases, J shed 6 bases, and the junction held 8 bases outside the gene matches. This CDR3 is 15 amino acids long.

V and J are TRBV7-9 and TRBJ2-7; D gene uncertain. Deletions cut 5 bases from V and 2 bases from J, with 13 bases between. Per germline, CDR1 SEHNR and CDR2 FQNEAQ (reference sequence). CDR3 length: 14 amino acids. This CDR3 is CASSPTGKTYEQYF. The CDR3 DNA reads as TGTGCCAGCAGCCCCACGGGTAAGACCTACGAGCAGTACTTC. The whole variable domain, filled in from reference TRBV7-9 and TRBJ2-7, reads DTGVSQNPRHKITKRGQNVTFRCDPISEHNRLYWYRQTLGQGPEFLTYFQNEAQLEKSRLLSDRFSAERPKGSFSTLEIQRTEQGDSAMYLCASSPTGKTYEQYFGPGTRLTVT.

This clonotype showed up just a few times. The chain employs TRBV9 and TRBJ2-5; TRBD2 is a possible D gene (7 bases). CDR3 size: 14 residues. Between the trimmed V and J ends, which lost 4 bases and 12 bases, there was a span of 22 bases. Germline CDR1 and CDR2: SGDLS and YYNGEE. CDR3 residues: CASSSEGGAGPKYF. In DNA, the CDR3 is TGTGCCAGCAGCTCAGAAGGGGGGGCGGGCCCAAAGTACTTC.

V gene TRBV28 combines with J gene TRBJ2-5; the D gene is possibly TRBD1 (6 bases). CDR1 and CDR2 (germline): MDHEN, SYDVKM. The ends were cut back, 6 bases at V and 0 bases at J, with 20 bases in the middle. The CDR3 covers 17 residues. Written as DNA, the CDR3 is TGTGCCAGCAGCCCCCTTACCCGGGACACAAACCAAGAGACCCAGTACTTC. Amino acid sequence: CASSPLTRDTNQETQYF.

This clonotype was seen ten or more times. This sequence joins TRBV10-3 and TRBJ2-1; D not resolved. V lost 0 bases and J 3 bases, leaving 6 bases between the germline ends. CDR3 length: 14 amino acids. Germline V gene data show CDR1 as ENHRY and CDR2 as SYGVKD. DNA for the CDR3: TGTGCCATCAGTGAGTCGGGGTTCTACAATGAGCAGTTCTTC. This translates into CAISESGFYNEQFF.

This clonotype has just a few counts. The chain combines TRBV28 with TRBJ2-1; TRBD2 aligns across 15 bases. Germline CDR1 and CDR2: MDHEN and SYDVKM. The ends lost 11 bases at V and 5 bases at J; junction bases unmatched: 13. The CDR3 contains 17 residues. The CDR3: CASRGAGLAGGNNEQFF. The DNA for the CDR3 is TGTGCCTCCCGGGGGGCAGGACTAGCGGGAGGGAACAATGAGCAGTTCTTC.

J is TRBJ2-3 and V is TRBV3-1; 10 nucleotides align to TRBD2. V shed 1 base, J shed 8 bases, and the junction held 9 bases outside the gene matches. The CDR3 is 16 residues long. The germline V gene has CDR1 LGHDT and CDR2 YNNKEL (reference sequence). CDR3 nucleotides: TGTGCCAGCAGCCAAGTACTAGCGGGGCCCGTGGGTACGCAGTATTTT. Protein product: CASSQVLAGPVGTQYF.